Reported below is one TCR beta chain. Its antigen is undetermined. This record comes from a study of response to subunit inactivated influenza vaccine. Study findings and constraints: Researchers suggested that each seasonal influenza vaccination recruits few new T cells.

The V and J ends lost 5 bases and 9 bases respectively, with 19 bases between them. The CDR3 contains 14 residues. Germline V lookup: CDR1 MNHEY, CDR2 SMNVEV (reference sequence). Each CDR3 protein gets one entry after TCRdb re-called the RT-PCR reads with MiXCR. The sample gives under 800,000 distinct CDR3 sequences, over 11% of which show up once; roughly 6.4% is in the top ten. The sequencing here drew on PBMCs from blood, taken about 14 days before vaccination. This receptor was obtained from a man aged 50-60 years who received an inactivated influenza vaccine. The V and J genes are TRBV27 and TRBJ1-1; tentatively, D is TRBD1 (5 bases). The CDR3 sequence: CASSTSGTARQAFF. CDR3 sequence (DNA): TGTGCCAGCAGTACCTCCGGGACCGCTCGGCAAGCTTTCTTT.